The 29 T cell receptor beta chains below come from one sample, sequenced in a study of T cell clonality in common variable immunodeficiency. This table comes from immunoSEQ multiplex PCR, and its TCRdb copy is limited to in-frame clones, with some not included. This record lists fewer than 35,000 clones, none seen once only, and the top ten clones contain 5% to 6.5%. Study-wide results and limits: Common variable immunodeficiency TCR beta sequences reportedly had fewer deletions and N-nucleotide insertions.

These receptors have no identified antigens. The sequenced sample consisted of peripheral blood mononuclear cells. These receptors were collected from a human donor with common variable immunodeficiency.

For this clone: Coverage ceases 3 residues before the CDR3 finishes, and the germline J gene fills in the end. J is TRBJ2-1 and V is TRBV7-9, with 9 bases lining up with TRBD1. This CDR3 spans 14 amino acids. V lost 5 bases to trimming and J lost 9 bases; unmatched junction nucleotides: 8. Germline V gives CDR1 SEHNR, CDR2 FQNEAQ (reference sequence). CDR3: CASSLRQGEGEQFF. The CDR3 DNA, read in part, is TGTGCCAGCAGCCTACGACAGGGGGAAGGTGAG.

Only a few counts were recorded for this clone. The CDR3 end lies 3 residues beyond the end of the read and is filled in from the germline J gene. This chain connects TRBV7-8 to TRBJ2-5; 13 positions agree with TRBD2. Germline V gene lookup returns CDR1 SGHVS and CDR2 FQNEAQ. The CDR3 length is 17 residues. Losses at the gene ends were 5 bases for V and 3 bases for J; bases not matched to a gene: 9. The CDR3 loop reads CASSKIGTSGNKETQYF. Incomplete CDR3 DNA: TGTGCCAGCAGCAAAATCGGGACTAGCGGGAACAAAGAGACC.

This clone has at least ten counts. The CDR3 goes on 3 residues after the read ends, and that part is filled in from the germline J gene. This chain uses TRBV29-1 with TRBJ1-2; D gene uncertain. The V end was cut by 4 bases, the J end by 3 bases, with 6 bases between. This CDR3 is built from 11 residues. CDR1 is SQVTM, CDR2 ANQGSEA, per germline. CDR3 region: CSVGQDYGYTF. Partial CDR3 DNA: TGCAGCGTTGGGCAGGACTATGGC.

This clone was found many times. The CDR3 reads CSAVQGGQGVWDTQYF. The sequenced part of the CDR3 DNA is TGCAGTGCTGTACAAGGGGGACAGGGAGTTTGGGATACG. The rearrangement links TRBV20-1 to TRBJ2-3; TRBD1 matches at 9 bases. Sequencing ends 3 residues short of the CDR3 end; the germline J gene provides the rest. This CDR3 comprises 16 residues. J lost 6 bases, V lost 5 bases, and 15 bases had no gene match. Germline-derived CDR1 and CDR2 are DFQATT and SNEGSKA (reference sequence).

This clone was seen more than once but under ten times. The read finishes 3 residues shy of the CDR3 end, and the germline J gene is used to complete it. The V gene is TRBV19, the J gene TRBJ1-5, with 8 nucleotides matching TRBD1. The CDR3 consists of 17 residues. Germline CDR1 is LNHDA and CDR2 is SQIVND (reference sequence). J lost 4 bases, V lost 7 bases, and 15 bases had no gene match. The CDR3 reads CASKSDRGFWGNQPQHF. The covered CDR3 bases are TGTGCCAGTAAGTCCGACAGGGGCTTTTGGGGGAATCAGCCC.

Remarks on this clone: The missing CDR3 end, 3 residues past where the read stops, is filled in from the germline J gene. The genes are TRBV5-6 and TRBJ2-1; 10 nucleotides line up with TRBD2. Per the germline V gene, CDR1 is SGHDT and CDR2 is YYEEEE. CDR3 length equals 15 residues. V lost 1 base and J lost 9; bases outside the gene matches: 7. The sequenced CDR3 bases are TGTGCCAGCAGCTTGTTGAGCGGGGGGGCATTTGAG. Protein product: CASSLLSGGAFE. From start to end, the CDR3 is CASSLLSGGAFEQFF.

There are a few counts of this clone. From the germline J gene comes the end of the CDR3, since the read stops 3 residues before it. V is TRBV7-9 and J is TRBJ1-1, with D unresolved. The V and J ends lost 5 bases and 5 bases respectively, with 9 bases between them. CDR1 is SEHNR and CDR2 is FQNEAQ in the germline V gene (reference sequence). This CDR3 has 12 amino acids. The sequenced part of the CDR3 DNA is TGTGCCAGCAGCCCCAGTGGTACTGAA. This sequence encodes CASSPSGTE. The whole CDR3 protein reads CASSPSGTEAFF.

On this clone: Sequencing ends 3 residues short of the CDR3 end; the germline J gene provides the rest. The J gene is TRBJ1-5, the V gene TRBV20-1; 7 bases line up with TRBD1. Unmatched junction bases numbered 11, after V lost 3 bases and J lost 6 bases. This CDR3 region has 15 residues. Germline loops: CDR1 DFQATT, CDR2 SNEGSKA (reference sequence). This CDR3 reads CSARTGMGEGQPQHF. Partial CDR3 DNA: TGCAGTGCTAGGACAGGGATGGGCGAAGGTCAGCCC.

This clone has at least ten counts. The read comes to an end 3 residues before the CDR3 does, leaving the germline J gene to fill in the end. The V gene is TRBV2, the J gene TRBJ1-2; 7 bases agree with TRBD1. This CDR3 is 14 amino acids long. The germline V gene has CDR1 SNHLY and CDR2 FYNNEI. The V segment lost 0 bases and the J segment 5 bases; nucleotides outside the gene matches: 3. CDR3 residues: CASSEAGTVYGYTF. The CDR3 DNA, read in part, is TGTGCCAGCAGTGAAGCTGGGACAGTTTATGGC.

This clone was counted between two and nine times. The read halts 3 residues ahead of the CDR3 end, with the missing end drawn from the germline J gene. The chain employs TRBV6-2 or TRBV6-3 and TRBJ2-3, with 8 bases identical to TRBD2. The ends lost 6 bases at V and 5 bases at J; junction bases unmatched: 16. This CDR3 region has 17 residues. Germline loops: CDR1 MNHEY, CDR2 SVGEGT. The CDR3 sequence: CASRSPGLVGGKDTQYF. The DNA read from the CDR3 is TGTGCCAGCAGATCACCGGGACTAGTGGGGGGAAAAGATACG.

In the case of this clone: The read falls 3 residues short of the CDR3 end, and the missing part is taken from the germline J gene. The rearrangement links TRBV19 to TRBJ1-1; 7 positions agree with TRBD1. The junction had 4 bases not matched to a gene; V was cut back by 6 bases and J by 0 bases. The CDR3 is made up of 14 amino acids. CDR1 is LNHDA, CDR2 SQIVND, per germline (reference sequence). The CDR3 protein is CASSFGQVNTEAFF. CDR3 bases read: TGTGCCAGTAGCTTTGGACAGGTGAACACTGAA.

The CDR3 DNA, read in part, is TGTGCCAGCCGAATCGACAGGGACACTGAA. Translating gives CASRIDRDTE. The full CDR3 sequence reads CASRIDRDTEAFF. The gene calls are TRBV18 and TRBJ1-1, with 7 bases identical to TRBD1. The read gets to within 3 residues of the CDR3 end, and the germline J gene fills in the rest. This CDR3 has 13 amino acids. J was trimmed by 3 bases and V by 8 bases; bases with no gene match: 6. The V gene's germline CDR1 is KGHSH and CDR2 LQKENI.

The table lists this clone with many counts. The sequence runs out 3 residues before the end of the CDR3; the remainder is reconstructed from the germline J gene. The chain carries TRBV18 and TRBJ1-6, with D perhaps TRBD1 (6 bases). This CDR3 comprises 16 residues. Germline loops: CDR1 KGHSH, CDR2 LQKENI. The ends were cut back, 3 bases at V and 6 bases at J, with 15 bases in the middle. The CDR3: CASSPFPRQANSPLHF. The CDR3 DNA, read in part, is TGTGCCAGCTCACCTTTTCCCCGACAGGCTAATTCACCC.

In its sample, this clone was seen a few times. The DNA read from the CDR3 is TGTGCCAGTAGAATGGGACAGGGCTTATCGCGTCATGGC. Its translation: CASRMGQGLSRHG. The CDR3, in full, reads CASRMGQGLSRHGYTF. The V and J genes are TRBV19 and TRBJ1-2; 9 bases are a match to TRBD1. The read ends 3 residues before the CDR3 terminus; that terminus is restored from the germline J gene. V was clipped by 6 bases and J by 6 bases; unmatched bases: 14. Germline assignment: CDR1 LNHDA and CDR2 SQIVND (reference sequence). The CDR3 spans 16 residues.

This CDR3 is CASRRTGPNQPQHF. Partial CDR3 DNA: TGTGCCAGTAGGAGGACAGGGCCGAATCAGCCC. The rearrangement joins TRBV19 to TRBJ1-5, with 8 positions matching TRBD1. The sequenced fragment ends 3 residues before the CDR3 boundary, so the rest is inferred from the germline J gene. This CDR3 region has 14 residues. V lost 6 bases and J lost 4; bases outside the gene matches: 5. Looked up from germline, CDR1 is LNHDA and CDR2 is SQIVND (reference sequence). The full variable domain, completed using reference TRBV19 and TRBJ1-5, is DGGITQSPKYLFRKEGQNVTLSCEQNLNHDAMYWYRQDPGQGLRLIYYSQIVNDFQKGDIAEGYSVSREKKESFPLTVTSAQKNPTAFYLCASRRTGPNQPQHFGDGTRLSIL.

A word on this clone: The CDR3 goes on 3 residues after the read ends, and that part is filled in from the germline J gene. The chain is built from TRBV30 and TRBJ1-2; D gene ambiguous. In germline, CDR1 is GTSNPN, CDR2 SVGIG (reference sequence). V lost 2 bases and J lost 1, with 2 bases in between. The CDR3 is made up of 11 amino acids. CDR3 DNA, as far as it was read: TGTGCCTGGAGTCTTAACTATGGC. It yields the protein CAWSLNYG. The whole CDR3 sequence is CAWSLNYGYTF.

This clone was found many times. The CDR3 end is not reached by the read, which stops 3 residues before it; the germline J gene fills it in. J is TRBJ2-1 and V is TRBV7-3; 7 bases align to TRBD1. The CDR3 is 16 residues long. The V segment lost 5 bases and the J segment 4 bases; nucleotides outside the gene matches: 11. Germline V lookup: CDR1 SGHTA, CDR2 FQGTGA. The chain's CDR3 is CASSPGVGGLYNEQFF. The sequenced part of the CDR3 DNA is TGTGCCAGCAGCCCCGGGGTAGGGGGCCTATACAATGAG.

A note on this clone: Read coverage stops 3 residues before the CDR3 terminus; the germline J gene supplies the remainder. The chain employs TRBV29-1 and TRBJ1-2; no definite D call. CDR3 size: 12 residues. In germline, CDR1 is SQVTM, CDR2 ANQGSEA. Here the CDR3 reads CSVEITGGGYTF. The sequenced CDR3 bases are TGCAGCGTTGAAATCACTGGAGGGGGC.

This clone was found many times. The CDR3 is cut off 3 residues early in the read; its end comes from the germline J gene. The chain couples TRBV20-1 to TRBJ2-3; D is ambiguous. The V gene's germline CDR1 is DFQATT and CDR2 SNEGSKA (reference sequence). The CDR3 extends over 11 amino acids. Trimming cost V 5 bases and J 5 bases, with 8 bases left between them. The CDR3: CSAAARDTQYF. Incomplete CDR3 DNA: TGCAGTGCTGCCGCGAGAGATACG.

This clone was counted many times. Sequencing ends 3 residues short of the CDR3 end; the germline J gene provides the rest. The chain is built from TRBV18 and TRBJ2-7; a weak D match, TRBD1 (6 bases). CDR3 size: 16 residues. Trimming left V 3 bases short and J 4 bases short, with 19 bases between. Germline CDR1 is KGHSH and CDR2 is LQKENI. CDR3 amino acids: CASSPLTGTQSYEQYF. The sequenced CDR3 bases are TGTGCCAGCTCACCCCTTACGGGGACACAGAGTTACGAG.

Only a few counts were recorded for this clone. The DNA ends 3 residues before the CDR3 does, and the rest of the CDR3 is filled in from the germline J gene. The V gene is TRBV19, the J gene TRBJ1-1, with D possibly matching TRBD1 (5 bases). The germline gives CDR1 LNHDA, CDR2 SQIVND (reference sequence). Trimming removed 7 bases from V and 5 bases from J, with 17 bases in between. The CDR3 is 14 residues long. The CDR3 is CASKTFGGKTEAFF. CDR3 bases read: TGTGCCAGTAAGACTTTCGGGGGGAAGACTGAA.

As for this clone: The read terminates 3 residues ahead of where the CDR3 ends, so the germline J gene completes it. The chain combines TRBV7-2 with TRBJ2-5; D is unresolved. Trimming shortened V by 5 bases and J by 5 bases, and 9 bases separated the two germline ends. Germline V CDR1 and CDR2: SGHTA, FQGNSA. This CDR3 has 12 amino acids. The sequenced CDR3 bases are TGTGCCAGCAGCCCCAGGTGGGAGACC. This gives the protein CASSPRWET. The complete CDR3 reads CASSPRWETQYF. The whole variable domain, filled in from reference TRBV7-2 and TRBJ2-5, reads GAGVSQSPSNKVTEKGKDVELRCDPISGHTALYWYRQSLGQGLEFLIYFQGNSAPDKSGLPSDRFSAERTGGSVSTLTIQRTQQEDSAVYLCASSPRWETQYFGPGTRLLVL.

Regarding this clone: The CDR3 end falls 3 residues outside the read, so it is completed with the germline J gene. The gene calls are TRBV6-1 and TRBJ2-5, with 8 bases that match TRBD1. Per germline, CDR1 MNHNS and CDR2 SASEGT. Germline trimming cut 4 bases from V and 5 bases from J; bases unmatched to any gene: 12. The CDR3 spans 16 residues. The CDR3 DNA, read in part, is TGTGCCAGCAGTGCCCGGACAGGGAATTGGGTGGAGACC. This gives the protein CASSARTGNWVET. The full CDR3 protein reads CASSARTGNWVETQYF.

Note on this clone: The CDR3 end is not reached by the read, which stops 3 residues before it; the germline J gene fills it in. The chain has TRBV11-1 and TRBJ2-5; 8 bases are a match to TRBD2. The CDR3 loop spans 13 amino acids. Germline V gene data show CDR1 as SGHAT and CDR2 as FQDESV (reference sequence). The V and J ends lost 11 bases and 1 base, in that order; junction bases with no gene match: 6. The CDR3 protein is CASGRGVQETQYF. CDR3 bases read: TGTGCCTCAGGGCGGGGGGTCCAAGAGACC.

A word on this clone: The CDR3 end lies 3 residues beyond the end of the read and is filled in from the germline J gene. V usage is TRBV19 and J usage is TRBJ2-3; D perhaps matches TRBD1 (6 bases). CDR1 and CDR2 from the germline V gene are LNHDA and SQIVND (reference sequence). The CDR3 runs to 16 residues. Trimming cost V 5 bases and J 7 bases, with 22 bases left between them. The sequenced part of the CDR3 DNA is TGTGCCAGTAGTGTCCGCCGGGACACGGGTAGACATACG. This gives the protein CASSVRRDTGRHT. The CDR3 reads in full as CASSVRRDTGRHTQYF.

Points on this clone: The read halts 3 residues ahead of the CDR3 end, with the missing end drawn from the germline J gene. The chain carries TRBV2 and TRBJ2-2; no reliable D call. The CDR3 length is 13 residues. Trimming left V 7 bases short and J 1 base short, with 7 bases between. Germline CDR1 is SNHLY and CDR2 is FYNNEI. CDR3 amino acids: CASIAQNTGELFF. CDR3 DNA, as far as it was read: TGTGCCAGCATAGCTCAGAACACCGGGGAG.

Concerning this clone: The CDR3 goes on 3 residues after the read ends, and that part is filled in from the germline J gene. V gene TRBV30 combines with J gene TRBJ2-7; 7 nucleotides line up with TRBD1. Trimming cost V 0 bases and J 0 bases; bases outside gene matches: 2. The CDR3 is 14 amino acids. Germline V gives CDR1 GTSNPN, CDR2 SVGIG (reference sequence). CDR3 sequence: CAWSVDRSSYEQYF. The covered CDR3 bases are TGTGCCTGGAGTGTGGACAGGAGCTCCTACGAG.

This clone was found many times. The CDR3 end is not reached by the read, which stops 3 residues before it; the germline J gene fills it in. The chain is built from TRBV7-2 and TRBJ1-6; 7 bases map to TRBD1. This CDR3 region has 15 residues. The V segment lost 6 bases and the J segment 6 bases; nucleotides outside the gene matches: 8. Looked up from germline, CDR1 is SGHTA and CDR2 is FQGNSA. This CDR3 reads CASRFGQASNSPLHF. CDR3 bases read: TGTGCCAGCAGGTTTGGACAGGCTTCTAATTCACCC.

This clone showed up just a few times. The CDR3 spells CASSEGGLNYGYTF. CDR3 DNA (partial): TGTGCCAGCAGTGAAGGGGGGCTGAACTATGGC. The J gene is TRBJ1-2, the V gene TRBV6-1, with a tentative D call TRBD1 (6 bases). The DNA ends 3 residues before the CDR3 does, and the rest of the CDR3 is filled in from the germline J gene. Trimming left V 1 base short and J 2 bases short, with 8 bases between. Germline CDR1 is MNHNS and CDR2 is SASEGT. This CDR3 is 14 amino acids long.